The subject of this entry is one T cell receptor beta chain. Being one base from a much bigger clone, this may be a read error. The time point here: sample taken at primary tumor resection. Material for sequencing was whole RNA from tumor, nontumor lung or frozen PBMC, left unsorted. This sample was included in a study of spatial heterogeneity in lung cancer. Looking at the study overall: Consistently, beta-chain sequences turned up in larger numbers than alpha-chain sequences did.

CDR1 is MNHNS and CDR2 is SASEGT in the germline V gene. The CDR3 contains 15 residues. TCR cDNA molecules each carried a unique molecular identifier. TCRdb recomputed calls from the 5' RACE reads with MiXCR, one row per CDR3 protein. The sample records some 41,000 distinct CDR3 sequences, 6.8% being singletons. This specimen was PBMCs, taken at surgery. The rearrangement joins TRBV6-1 to TRBJ2-3, with D perhaps assigned TRBD1 or TRBD2 (5 bases each). This clonotype was sampled from a female donor with early-stage non-small cell lung cancer. CDR3 DNA: TGTGTCAGCGCTACGGGACCGTTAAGCACAGATACGCAGTATTTT. Its protein product is CVSATGPLSTDTQYF.